Sequencing of this TCR beta chain was carried out in a study of T-cell reconstitution after alpha-beta-depleted transplantation in children. Construction of the TCRbeta library involved unique molecular identifiers. In TCRdb, the PCR reads were re-called with MiXCR into one record per CDR3 protein. Among approximately 85,000 distinct CDR3 sequences listed, 11% to 15% were seen once. Deletions cut 2 bases from V and 2 bases from J, with 12 bases between. From germline, CDR1 is SEHNR and CDR2 FQNEAQ (reference sequence). The CDR3 has 15 residues. This clonotype has only a few counts. The sequenced sample was PBMCs, mostly from graft donor cells, obtained 180 days after TCRalphabeta/CD19-depleted stem cell transplant. This TCR came from a male patient aged 2 to 10 who had a stem cell transplant for acute lymphoblastic leukemia, so the T cells may come from the graft donor. The V call is TRBV7-9, the J call TRBJ1-2, with no clear D. The CDR3 DNA reads as TGTGCCAGCAGCTTACTTCGGGGAATGAACTATGGCTACACCTTC. This translates into CASSLLRGMNYGYTF.